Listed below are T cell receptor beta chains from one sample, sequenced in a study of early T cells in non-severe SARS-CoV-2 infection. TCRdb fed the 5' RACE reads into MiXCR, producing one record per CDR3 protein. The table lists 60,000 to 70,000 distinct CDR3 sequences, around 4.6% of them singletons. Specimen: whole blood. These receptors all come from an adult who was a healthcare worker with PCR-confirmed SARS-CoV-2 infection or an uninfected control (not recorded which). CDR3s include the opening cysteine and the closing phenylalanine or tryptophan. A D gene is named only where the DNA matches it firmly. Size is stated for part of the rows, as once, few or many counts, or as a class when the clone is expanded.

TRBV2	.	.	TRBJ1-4	CASRPTGDTEKLFF	TGTGCCAGCAGACCGACGGGGGATACTGAAAAACTGTTTTTT
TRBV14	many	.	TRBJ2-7	CASSQEGISYEQYF	TGTGCCAGCAGCCAAGAGGGTATCTCCTACGAGCAGTACTTC
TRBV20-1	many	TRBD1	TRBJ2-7	CSAELSKTGSYEQYF	TGCAGTGCCGAACTCTCCAAGACAGGGTCCTACGAGCAGTACTTC
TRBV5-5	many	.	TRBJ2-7	CASSLGTPADEQYF	TGTGCCAGCAGCTTGGGGACTCCGGCCGACGAGCAGTACTTC
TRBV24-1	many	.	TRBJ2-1	CATSDLFSGEQFF	TGTGCCACCAGTGATTTGTTTAGCGGTGAGCAGTTCTTC
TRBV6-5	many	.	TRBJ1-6	CASSSREAGPNSPLHF	TGTGCCAGCAGTTCCCGGGAGGCAGGGCCGAATTCACCCCTCCACTTT
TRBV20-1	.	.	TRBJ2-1	CSAPQLAGDEQFF	TGCAGTGCTCCGCAACTAGCTGGAGATGAGCAGTTCTTC
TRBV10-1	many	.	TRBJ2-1	CASSASHRGNEQFF	TGCGCCAGCAGTGCTTCACACCGAGGCAATGAGCAGTTCTTC
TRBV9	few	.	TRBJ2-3	CASSLLARSADTQYF	TGTGCCAGCAGTTTACTAGCTAGGTCCGCGGATACGCAGTATTTT
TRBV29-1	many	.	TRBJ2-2	CSGETGTNTGELFF	TGCAGCGGGGAGACGGGAACGAACACCGGGGAGCTGTTTTTT
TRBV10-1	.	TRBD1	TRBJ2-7	CASSLGQGWNEQYF	TGCGCCAGCAGTTTGGGACAGGGGTGGAACGAGCAGTACTTC
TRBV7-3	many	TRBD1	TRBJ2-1	CASSLRTGGYNEQFF	TGTGCCAGCAGCTTAAGGACAGGGGGATACAATGAGCAGTTCTTC
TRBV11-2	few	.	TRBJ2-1	CASSFSDEQFF	TGTGCCAGCAGCTTTTCCGATGAGCAGTTCTTC
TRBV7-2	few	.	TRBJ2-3	CANQLIGAGSTDTQYF	TGTGCCAACCAGCTTATCGGAGCGGGCAGCACAGATACGCAGTATTTT
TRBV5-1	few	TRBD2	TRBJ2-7	CASSSLSGNLYEQYF	TGCGCCAGCAGCTCGCTTAGCGGGAACCTCTACGAGCAGTACTTC
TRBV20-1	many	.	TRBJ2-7	CSAVLGVYEQYF	TGCAGTGCTGTGCTAGGGGTCTACGAGCAGTACTTC
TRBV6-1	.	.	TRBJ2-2	CASFPTPNTGELFF	TGTGCCAGCTTCCCGACTCCGAACACCGGGGAGCTGTTTTTT
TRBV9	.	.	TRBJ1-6	CASSVGSDSPLHF	TGTGCCAGCAGCGTAGGTTCCGATTCACCCCTCCACTTT
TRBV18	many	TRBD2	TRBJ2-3	CASSRRLASSTDTQYF	TGTGCCAGCTCAAGACGACTAGCGAGCAGCACAGATACGCAGTATTTT
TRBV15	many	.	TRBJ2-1	CATSRDQERMVVF	TGTGCCACCAGCAGAGATCAAGAGAGAATGGTGGTCTTC